This paragraph covers one T cell receptor beta chain sequence. The target antigen is unknown. The data were produced by immunoSEQ multiplex PCR, yet TCRdb's version contains in-frame clones alone and is incomplete. The sample holds tens of thousands of clones, 75% to 90% seen once. Trimming took 3 bases from V and 6 from J; bases not matched to a gene: 11. The CDR3 sequence is 18 residues long. Germline V gives CDR1 KGHSH, CDR2 LQKENI. This entry comes from a study of graft-versus-host responses after intestinal transplantation. Study at large: After anti-thymocyte globulin induction, recipients took tacrolimus and steroids for three to four years.

Whole-study findings and limits: GvH clones detected in recipient marrow included some appearing first in ileum or blood. Some patients had graft-donor T cell macrochimerism. In their allografts, the ratios of graft-versus-host to host-versus-graft T cell clones were high.

The sample consisted of unstimulated CD4+ T cells sorted from spleen or lymph node cells, taken before intestinal transplant. The sequence was collected from a human donor who received an intestinal transplant. This rearrangement joins TRBV18 to TRBJ2-1; TRBD2 matches at 13 bases. The DNA of the CDR3 is TGTGCCAGCTCACCGTTTTTACCCGGGACTAGCGGGATCAATGAGCAGTTCTTC. It translates to CASSPFLPGTSGINEQFF. Full variable domain (missing parts from reference TRBV18 and TRBJ2-1): NAGVMQNPRHLVRRRGQEARLRCSPMKGHSHVYWYRQLPEEGLKFMVYLQKENIIDESGMPKERFSAEFPKEGPSILRIQQVVRGDSAAYFCASSPFLPGTSGINEQFFGPGTRLTVL.